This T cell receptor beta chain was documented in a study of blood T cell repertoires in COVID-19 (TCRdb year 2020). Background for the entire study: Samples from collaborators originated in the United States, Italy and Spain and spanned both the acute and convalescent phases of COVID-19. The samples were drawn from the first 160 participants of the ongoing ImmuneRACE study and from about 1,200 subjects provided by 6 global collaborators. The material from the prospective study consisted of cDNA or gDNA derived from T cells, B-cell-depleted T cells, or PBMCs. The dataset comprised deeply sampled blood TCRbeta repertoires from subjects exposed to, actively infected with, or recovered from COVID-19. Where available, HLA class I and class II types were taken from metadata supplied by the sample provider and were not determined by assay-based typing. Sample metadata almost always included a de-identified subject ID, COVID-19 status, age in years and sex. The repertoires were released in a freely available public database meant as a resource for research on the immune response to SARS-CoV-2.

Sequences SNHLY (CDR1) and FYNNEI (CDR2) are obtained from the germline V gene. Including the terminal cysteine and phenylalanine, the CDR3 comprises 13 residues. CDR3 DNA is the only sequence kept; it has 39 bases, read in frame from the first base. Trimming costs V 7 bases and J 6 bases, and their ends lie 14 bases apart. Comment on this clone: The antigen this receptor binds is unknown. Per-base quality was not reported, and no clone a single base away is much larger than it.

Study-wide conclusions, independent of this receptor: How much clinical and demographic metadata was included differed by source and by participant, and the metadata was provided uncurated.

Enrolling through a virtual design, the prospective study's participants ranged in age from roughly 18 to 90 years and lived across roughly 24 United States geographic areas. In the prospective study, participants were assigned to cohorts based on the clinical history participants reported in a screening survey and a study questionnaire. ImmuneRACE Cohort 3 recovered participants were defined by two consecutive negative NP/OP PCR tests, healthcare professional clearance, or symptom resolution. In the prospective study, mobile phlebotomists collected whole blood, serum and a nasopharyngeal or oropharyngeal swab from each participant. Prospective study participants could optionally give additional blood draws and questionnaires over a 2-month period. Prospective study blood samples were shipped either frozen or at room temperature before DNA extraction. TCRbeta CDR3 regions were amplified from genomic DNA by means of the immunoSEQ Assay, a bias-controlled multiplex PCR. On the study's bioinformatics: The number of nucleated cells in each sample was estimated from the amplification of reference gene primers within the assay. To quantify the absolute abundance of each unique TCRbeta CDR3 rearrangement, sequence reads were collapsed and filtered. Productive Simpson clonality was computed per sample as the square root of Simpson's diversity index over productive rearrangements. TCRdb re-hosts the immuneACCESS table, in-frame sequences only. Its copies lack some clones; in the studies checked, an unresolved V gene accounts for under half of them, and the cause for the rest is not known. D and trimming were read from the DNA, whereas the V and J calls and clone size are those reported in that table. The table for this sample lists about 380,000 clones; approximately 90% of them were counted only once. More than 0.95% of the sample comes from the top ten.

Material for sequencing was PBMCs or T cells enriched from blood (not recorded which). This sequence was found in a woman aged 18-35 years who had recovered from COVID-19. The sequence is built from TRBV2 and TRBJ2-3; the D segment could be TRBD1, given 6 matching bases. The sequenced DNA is TGTGCCAGCATCCCGACAGGAAGGGATACGCAGTATTTT. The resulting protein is CASIPTGRDTQYF.